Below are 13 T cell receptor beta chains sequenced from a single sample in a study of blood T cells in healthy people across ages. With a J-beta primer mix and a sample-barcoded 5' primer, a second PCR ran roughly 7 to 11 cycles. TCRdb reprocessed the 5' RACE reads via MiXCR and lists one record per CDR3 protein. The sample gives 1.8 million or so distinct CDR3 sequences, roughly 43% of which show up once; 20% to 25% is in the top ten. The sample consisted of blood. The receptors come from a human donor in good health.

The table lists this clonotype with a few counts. The CDR3 bases are TGCAGTGCTAGCCCGGGGAGGGACAATTCACCCCTCCACTTT. It yields the protein CSASPGRDNSPLHF. The chain carries TRBV20-1 and TRBJ1-6, with D perhaps TRBD1 (5 bases). V shed 3 bases and J shed 7 bases, with 13 bases lying between them. CDR3 length: 14 residues. CDR1 DFQATT and CDR2 SNEGSKA come from the germline V gene (reference sequence).

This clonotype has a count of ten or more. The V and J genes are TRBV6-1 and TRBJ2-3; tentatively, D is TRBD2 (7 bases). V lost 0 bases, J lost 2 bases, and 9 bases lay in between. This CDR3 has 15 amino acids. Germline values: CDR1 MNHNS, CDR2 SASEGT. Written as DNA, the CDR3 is TGTGCCAGCAGTGAAGCGGGGGGGCACACAGATACGCAGTATTTT. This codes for CASSEAGGHTDTQYF.

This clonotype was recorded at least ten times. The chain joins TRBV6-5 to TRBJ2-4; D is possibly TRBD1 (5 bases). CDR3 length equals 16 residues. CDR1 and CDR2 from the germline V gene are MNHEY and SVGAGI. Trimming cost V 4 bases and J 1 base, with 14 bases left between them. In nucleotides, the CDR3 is TGTGCCAGCAGTTCGCCGGGCAGGGCTGCCAAAAACATTCAGTACTTC. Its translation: CASSSPGRAAKNIQYF.

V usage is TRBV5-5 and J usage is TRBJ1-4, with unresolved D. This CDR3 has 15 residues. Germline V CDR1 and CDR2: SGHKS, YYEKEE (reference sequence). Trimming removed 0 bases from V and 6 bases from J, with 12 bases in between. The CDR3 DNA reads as TGTGCCAGCAGCTTGGACGGGGTAAACCATGAAAAACTGTTTTTT. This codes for CASSLDGVNHEKLFF.

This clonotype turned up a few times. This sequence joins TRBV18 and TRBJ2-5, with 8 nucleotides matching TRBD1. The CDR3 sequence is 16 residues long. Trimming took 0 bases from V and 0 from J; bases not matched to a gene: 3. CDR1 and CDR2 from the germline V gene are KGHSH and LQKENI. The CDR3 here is CASSPPWDRHQETQYF. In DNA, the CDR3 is TGTGCCAGCTCACCACCGTGGGACAGGCACCAAGAGACCCAGTACTTC.

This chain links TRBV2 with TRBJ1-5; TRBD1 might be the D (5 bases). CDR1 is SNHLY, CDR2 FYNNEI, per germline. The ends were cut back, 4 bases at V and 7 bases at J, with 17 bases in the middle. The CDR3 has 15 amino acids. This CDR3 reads CASSVRSSGTQPQHF. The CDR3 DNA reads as TGTGCCAGCAGTGTAAGGTCGTCAGGGACCCAGCCCCAGCATTTT.

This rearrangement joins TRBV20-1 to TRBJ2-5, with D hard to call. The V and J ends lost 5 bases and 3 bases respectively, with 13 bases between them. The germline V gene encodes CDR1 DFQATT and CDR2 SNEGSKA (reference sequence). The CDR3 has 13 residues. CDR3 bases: TGCAGTGCTCTTAAGTCGGTGGAAGAGACCCAGTACTTC. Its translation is CSALKSVEETQYF.

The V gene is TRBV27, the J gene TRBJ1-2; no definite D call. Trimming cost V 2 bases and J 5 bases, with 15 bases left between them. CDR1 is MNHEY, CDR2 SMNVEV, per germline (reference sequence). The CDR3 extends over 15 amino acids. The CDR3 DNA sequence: TGTGCCAGCAGTTTAACGTCTCAAGGGTGGTATGGCTACACCTTC. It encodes CASSLTSQGWYGYTF.

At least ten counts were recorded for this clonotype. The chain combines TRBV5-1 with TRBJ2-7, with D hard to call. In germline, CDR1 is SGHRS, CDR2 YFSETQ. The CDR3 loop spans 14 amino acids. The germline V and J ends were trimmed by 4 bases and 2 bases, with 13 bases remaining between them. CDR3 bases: TGCGCCAGCAGCCCGACCCTAACAACCTACGAGCAGTACTTC. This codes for CASSPTLTTYEQYF.

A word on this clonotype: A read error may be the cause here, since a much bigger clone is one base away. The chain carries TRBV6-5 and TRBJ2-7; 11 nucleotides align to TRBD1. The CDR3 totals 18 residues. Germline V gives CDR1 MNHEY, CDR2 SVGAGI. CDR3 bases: TGTGCCAGCAGTTACTCGAGGACAGGGGGCCTCAGCTCCTACGGGCAGTACTTC. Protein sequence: CASSYSRTGGLSSYGQYF.

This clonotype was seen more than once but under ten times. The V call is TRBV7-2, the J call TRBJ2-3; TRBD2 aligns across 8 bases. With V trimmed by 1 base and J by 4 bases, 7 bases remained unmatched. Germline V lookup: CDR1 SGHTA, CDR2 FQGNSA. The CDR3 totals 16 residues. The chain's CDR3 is CASSLESGGAPDTQYF. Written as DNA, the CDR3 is TGTGCCAGCAGCTTAGAGAGCGGGGGTGCCCCAGATACGCAGTATTTT.

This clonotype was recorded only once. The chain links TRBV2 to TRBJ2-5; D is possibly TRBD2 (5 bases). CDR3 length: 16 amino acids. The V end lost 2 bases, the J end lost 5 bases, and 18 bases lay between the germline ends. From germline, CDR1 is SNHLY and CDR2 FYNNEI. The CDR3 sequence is CASSEHRLAATETQYF. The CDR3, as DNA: TGTGCCAGCAGTGAACACCGGCTAGCCGCTACGGAGACCCAGTACTTC. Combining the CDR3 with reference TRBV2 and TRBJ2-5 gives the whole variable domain EPEVTQTPSHQVTQMGQEVILRCVPISNHLYFYWYRQILGQKVEFLVSFYNNEISEKSEIFDDQFSVERPDGSNFTLKIRSTKLEDSAMYFCASSEHRLAATETQYFGPGTRLLVL.

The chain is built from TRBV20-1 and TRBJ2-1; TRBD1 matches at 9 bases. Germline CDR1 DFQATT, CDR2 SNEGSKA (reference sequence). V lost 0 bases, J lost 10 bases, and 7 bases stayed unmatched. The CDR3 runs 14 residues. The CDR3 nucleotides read TGCAGTGCTAGAGATACAGGGGGCTCGGACGAGCAGTTCTTC. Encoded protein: CSARDTGGSDEQFF.